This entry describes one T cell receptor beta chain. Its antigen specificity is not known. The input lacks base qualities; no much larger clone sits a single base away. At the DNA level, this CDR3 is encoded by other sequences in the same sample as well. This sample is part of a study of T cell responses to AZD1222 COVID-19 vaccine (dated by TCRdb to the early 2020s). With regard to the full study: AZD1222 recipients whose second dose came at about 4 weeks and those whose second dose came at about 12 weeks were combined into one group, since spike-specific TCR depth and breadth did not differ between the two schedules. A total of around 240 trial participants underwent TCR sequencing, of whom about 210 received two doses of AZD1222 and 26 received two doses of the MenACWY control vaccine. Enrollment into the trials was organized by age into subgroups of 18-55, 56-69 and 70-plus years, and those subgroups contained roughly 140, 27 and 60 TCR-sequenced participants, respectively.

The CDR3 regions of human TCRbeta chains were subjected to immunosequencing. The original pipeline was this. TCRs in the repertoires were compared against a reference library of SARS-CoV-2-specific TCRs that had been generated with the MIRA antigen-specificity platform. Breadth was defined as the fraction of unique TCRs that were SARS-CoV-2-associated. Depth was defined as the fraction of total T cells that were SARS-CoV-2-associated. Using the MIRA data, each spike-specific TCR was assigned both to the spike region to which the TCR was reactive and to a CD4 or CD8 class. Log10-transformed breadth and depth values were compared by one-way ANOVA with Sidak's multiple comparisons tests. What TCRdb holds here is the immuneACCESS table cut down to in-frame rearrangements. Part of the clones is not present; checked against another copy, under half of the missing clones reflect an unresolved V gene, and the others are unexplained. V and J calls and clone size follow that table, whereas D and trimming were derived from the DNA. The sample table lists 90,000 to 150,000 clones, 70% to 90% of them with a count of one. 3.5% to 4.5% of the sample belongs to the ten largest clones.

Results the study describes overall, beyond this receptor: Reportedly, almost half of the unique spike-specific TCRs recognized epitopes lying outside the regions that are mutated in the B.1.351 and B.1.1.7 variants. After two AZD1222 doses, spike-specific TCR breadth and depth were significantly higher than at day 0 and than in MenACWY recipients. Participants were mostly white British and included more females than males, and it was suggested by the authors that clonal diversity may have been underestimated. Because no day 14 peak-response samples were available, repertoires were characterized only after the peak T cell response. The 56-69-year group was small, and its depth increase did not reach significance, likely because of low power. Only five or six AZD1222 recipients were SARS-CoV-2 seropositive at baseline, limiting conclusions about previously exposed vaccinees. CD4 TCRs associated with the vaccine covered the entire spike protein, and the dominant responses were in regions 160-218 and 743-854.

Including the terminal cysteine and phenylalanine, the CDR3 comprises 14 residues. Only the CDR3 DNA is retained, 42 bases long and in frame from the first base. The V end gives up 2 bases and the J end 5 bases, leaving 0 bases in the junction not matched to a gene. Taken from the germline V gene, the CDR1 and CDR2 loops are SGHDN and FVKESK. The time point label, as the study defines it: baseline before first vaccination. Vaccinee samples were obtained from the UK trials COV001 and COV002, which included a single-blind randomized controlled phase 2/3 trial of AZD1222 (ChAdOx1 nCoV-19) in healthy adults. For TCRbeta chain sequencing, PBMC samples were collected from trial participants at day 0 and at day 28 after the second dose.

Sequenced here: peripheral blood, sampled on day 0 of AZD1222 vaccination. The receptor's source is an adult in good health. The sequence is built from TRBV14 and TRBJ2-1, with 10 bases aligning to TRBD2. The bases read TGTGCCAGCAGCCAAACTAGCGGGGACAATGAGCAGTTCTTC. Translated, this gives CASSQTSGDNEQFF.